This TCR beta chain appears in the sequencing data of a study of high-grade serous ovarian cancer treatment subgroups. Study information: Samples averaged approximately 13,000 reads and roughly 7,700 unique TCR beta rearrangements.

Study-wide points: Tumors within one patient showed repertoire similarity of roughly 0.095 to 0.8. Spatial context was lost because tumors were sequenced in bulk.

Tumor samples were obtained before definitive surgery or chemotherapy. This clone has just a few counts. Its cognate antigen is unknown. Clones were read by immunoSEQ multiplex PCR, and TCRdb kept only the in-frame ones, dropping some. The table shows about 16,000 clones, with approximately 70% occurring only once. Germline V gene lookup returns CDR1 SGHKS and CDR2 YYEKEE (reference sequence). The CDR3 runs 15 residues. With V trimmed by 4 bases and J by 7 bases, 10 bases remained unmatched. The specimen was tumor tissue. The rearrangement uses TRBV5-5 and TRBJ2-7, with 11 bases fitting TRBD1. This sequence was found in a human donor with high-grade serous ovarian cancer. CDR3 region: CASSSRPGQGDEQYF. The CDR3, as DNA: TGTGCCAGCAGCAGCCGTCCGGGACAGGGGGATGAGCAGTACTTC.